The T cell receptor beta chain under discussion was sequenced for a study of long-term antiretroviral therapy in people with HIV. Investigators performed immunoSEQ version v3.0 at survey level. Clones were read by immunoSEQ multiplex PCR, and TCRdb kept only the in-frame ones, dropping some. The repertoire has under 30,000 clones, almost 85% of them found once; the top ten carry under 7%. The sequencing here drew on unsorted PBMCs, taken 1.1 years before starting antiretroviral therapy. The TCR sequence derives from a woman aged 25 to 39 with HIV.

The CDR3 DNA is TGTGCCAGCAGCAAAGACCAACAGGAACTCAGTCCCTACGAGCAGTACGTC. Amino acid sequence: CASSKDQQELSPYEQYV. V and J are TRBV21-1 and TRBJ2-7; the table's TRBD1 call for D was not verified on the DNA. TRBV21-1 is an annotated pseudogene. This CDR3 comprises 17 residues.